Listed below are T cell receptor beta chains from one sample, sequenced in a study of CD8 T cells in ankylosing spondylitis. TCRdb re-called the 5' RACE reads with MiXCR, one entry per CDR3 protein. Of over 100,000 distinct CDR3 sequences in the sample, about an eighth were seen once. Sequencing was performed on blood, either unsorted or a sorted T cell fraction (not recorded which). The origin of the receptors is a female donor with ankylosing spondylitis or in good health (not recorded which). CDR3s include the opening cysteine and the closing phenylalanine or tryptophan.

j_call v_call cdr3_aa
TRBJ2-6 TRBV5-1 CASSFRQTGANVLTF
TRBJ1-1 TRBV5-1 CASSLLTTNTEAFF
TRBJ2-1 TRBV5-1 CASSETSGSPLLHEQFF
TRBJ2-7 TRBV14 CASSARRYEQYF
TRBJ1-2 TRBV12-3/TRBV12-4 CASRPRTRNGYTF
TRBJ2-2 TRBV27 CASSSDLGIGTGELFF
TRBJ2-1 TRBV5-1 CASSFFTLAGVDSSSYNEQFF
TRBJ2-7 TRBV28 CASSSGAEGSYEQYF
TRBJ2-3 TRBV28 CASSWVPFSTDTQYF
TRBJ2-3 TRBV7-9 CAILPRGDTQYF
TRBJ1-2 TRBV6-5 CASIAPFGGYTF
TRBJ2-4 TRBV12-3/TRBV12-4 CASSFSSLAKNIQYF
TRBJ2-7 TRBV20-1 CSARGIGGFSHEQYF
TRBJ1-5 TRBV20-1 CSARWGTGPQPQHF
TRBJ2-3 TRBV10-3 CAISDPTDTQYF
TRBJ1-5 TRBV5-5 CASSTTLDGQPQHF
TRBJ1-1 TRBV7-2 CASSLGTGMNTEAFF